The 30 T cell receptor beta chains below come from one sample, sequenced in a study of beta chain features in type 1 diabetes. Expressed TCRB transcripts were sequenced because the isolated RNA had all been reverse transcribed beforehand. Clones were read by immunoSEQ multiplex PCR, and TCRdb kept only the in-frame ones, dropping some. This sample has hundreds of thousands of clones, with about a sixth found just once. The material sequenced was naive CD4+ T cells from blood. These receptors all come from a woman between 18 and 30 years old in good health.

This clone was seen a few times. The chain combines TRBV10-3 with TRBJ2-3, with TRBD2 matching over 7 bases. The V and J ends lost 4 bases and 1 base, in that order; junction bases with no gene match: 8. There are 16 residues in the CDR3. Per germline, CDR1 ENHRY and CDR2 SYGVKD. CDR3 sequence: CAISVLKREGTDTQYF. The CDR3 DNA reads as TGTGCCATCAGTGTTCTTAAACGGGAGGGCACAGATACGCAGTATTTT.

This sequence joins TRBV4-3 and TRBJ2-2; weak D call: TRBD2 (6 bases). The CDR3 loop spans 20 amino acids. The germline V and J ends were trimmed by 1 base and 0 bases, with 21 bases remaining between them. In germline, CDR1 is LGHNA, CDR2 YSLEER. CDR3 loop: CASSQAGVVVRGTNTGELFF. The CDR3 region has the DNA TGCGCCAGCAGCCAAGCGGGAGTCGTCGTTCGGGGGACGAACACCGGGGAGCTGTTTTTT.

V usage is TRBV7-2 and J usage is TRBJ1-4; D is possibly TRBD1 (5 bases). This CDR3 has 15 residues. Germline loops: CDR1 SGHTA, CDR2 FQGNSA. The V end was cut by 4 bases, the J end by 5 bases, with 14 bases between. The CDR3 nucleotides are TGTGCCAGCAGCTCCAGGCGGGGGGGAAATGAAAAACTGTTTTTT. Amino acid sequence: CASSSRRGGNEKLFF.

On this clone itself: Additional DNA sequences in this sample encode the identical CDR3. This chain joins TRBV7-9 and TRBJ1-1; no definite D call. The CDR3 has 11 amino acids. Germline lookup yields CDR1 SEHNR and CDR2 FQNEAQ (reference sequence). V was trimmed by 3 bases and J by 8 bases, leaving 7 bases between them. The CDR3 sequence: CASSFGGEAFF. Written as DNA, the CDR3 is TGTGCCAGCAGCTTCGGCGGGGAAGCTTTCTTT.

In its sample, this clone was seen a few times. The chain employs TRBV5-1 and TRBJ2-2, with D possibly being TRBD1 (5 bases). The CDR3 spans 17 residues. Between the trimmed V and J ends, which lost 4 bases and 1 base, there was a span of 17 bases. From germline, CDR1 is SGHRS and CDR2 YFSETQ. In DNA form, the CDR3 reads TGCGCCAGCAGCGCGATCCCGCCCACAGGGAACACCGGGGAGCTGTTTTTT. Residues: CASSAIPPTGNTGELFF.

This chain connects TRBV5-4 to TRBJ2-5, with D uncertain. V shed 3 bases and J shed 11 bases, with 17 bases lying between them. Germline lookup yields CDR1 SGHNT and CDR2 YYREEE (reference sequence). There are 13 residues in the CDR3. DNA for the CDR3: TGTGCCAGCAGCTACGACGGACCCGCTGGGCAGTACTTC. It translates to CASSYDGPAGQYF. Supplemented by reference TRBV5-4 and TRBJ2-5, the full variable domain reads ETGVTQSPTHLIKTRGQQVTLRCSSQSGHNTVSWYQQALGQGPQFIFQYYREEENGRGNFPPRFSGLQFPNYSSELNVNALELDDSALYLCASSYDGPAGQYFGPGTRLLVL.

This CDR3 is CASSTTSGRGRETQYF. The CDR3 DNA reads TGTGCCAGCAGCACGACTAGCGGGAGAGGTAGAGAGACCCAGTACTTC. The chain has TRBV7-2 and TRBJ2-5; TRBD2 matches at 12 bases. This CDR3 is built from 16 residues. The V gene end was trimmed by 5 bases and the J gene end by 4 bases; junction bases not matched to a gene: 8. Germline CDR1 and CDR2: SGHTA and FQGNSA.

This clone has just a few counts. The chain combines TRBV19 with TRBJ2-2; possible D gene TRBD1, 6 bases. The CDR3 consists of 16 residues. Trimming left V 7 bases short and J 0 bases short, with 15 bases between. The germline gives CDR1 LNHDA, CDR2 SQIVND (reference sequence). The CDR3 is CASKTQDRANTGELFF. The CDR3 DNA reads TGTGCCAGTAAGACTCAGGACAGAGCGAACACCGGGGAGCTGTTTTTT.

The chain links TRBV9 to TRBJ2-7, with 13 bases fitting TRBD2. V lost 2 bases, J lost 3 bases, and 5 bases stayed unmatched. The CDR3 totals 16 residues. CDR1 and CDR2 (germline): SGDLS, YYNGEE. The CDR3 DNA sequence: TGTGCCAGCAGCGTTCAGGGACTAGCGGGGATCTACGAGCAGTACTTC. This encodes CASSVQGLAGIYEQYF.

J is TRBJ2-7 and V is TRBV28; no clear D gene. Trimming took off 6 bases at V and 4 bases at J, with 13 bases between the two ends. The length of the CDR3 is 13 residues. CDR1 MDHEN and CDR2 SYDVKM come from the germline V gene. DNA of the CDR3: TGTGCCAGCAGGACTGCCCCGCTTTACGAGCAGTACTTC. This encodes CASRTAPLYEQYF.

V is TRBV19 and J is TRBJ2-1; D unresolved. CDR3 length: 14 amino acids. Germline CDR1 and CDR2: LNHDA and SQIVND (reference sequence). The V end lost 4 bases, the J end lost 5 bases, and 12 bases lay between the germline ends. The CDR3 nucleotides read TGTGCCAGTAGTACACGATCCGGCGACAATGAGCAGTTCTTC. Its protein product is CASSTRSGDNEQFF.

V usage is TRBV19 and J usage is TRBJ2-7, with no clear D. The germline CDR1 and CDR2 sequences are LNHDA and SQIVND (reference sequence). The CDR3 is 16 amino acids. The germline V and J ends were trimmed by 5 bases and 3 bases, with 20 bases remaining between them. CDR3 sequence: CASSPRPRAVSYEQYF. The CDR3, as DNA: TGTGCCAGTAGTCCACGACCCCGGGCTGTTAGCTACGAGCAGTACTTC. Filled out from reference TRBV19 and TRBJ2-7, the complete variable domain reads DGGITQSPKYLFRKEGQNVTLSCEQNLNHDAMYWYRQDPGQGLRLIYYSQIVNDFQKGDIAEGYSVSREKKESFPLTVTSAQKNPTAFYLCASSPRPRAVSYEQYFGPGTRLTVT.

In this sample, this clone turned up a few times. The genes are TRBV5-1 and TRBJ2-5; D call uncertain. V was trimmed by 4 bases and J by 5 bases, leaving 12 bases between them. The CDR3 spans 13 residues. In germline, CDR1 is SGHRS, CDR2 YFSETQ. DNA of the CDR3: TGCGCCAGCAGCCCCCTGCCGACTGAGACCCAGTACTTC. Residues: CASSPLPTETQYF.

This clone has a handful of counts. V is TRBV11-2 and J is TRBJ2-1; 8 nucleotides line up with TRBD1. Germline loops: CDR1 SGHAT, CDR2 FQNNGV. The CDR3 consists of 16 residues. With V trimmed by 3 bases and J by 12 bases, 16 bases remained unmatched. The CDR3 DNA reads as TGTGCCAGCAGCTTTTACCGGACAGGGTCTTTCGCCGGGCAGTTCTTC. Its translation is CASSFYRTGSFAGQFF. The variable domain in full, with the rest retrieved from reference TRBV11-2 and TRBJ2-1, is EAGVAQSPRYKIIEKRQSVAFWCNPISGHATLYWYQQILGQGPKLLIQFQNNGVVDDSQLPKDRFSAERLKGVDSTLKIQPAKLEDSAVYLCASSFYRTGSFAGQFFGPGTRLTVL.

Remarks on this clone: The sample has other DNA sequences that encode this CDR3 too. This chain uses TRBV7-2 with TRBJ2-1, with D tentatively TRBD2 (5 bases). The germline V gene encodes CDR1 SGHTA and CDR2 FQGNSA. V was shortened by 0 bases and J by 0 bases, with 6 bases between the two germline ends. The CDR3 loop spans 15 amino acids. This CDR3 reads CASSLARGSYNEQFF. The CDR3 DNA follows: TGTGCCAGCAGCTTAGCTCGGGGCTCCTACAATGAGCAGTTCTTC.

In this sample, this clone turned up a few times. The chain combines TRBV11-2 with TRBJ2-2; D is uncertain. CDR3 length: 16 residues. CDR1 SGHAT and CDR2 FQNNGV come from the germline V gene. The V end was cut by 1 base, the J end by 2 bases, with 11 bases between. The CDR3 DNA sequence: TGTGCCAGCAGCTTAGCGGTTAGCATTAACACCGGGGAGCTGTTTTTT. Translation gives CASSLAVSINTGELFF.

This clone was counted a few times. V and J are TRBV18 and TRBJ1-4; D not resolved. V was pared by 3 bases and J by 4 bases, with 9 bases between. Germline values: CDR1 KGHSH, CDR2 LQKENI. The CDR3 length is 14 residues. The CDR3 loop reads CASSPASLNEKLFF. Written as DNA, the CDR3 is TGTGCCAGCTCACCGGCAAGCCTTAATGAAAAACTGTTTTTT. Looking up the rest from reference TRBV18 and TRBJ1-4 gives the full variable domain: NAGVMQNPRHLVRRRGQEARLRCSPMKGHSHVYWYRQLPEEGLKFMVYLQKENIIDESGMPKERFSAEFPKEGPSILRIQQVVRGDSAAYFCASSPASLNEKLFFGSGTQLSVL.

In this sample, this clone turned up a few times. The CDR3 DNA reads as TGTGCCAGCAGCCATGTCGGAGGGAGAACCTACGAGCAGTACTTC. This encodes CASSHVGGRTYEQYF. The chain couples TRBV7-2 to TRBJ2-7, with a weak D call TRBD2 (6 bases). V dropped 5 bases and J dropped 2 bases, with 16 bases sitting between them. The CDR3 contains 15 residues. Per the germline V gene, CDR1 is SGHTA and CDR2 is FQGNSA.

This chain links TRBV28 with TRBJ2-5; tentatively, D is TRBD2 (6 bases). The ends were cut back, 1 base at V and 5 bases at J, with 14 bases in the middle. CDR1 is MDHEN and CDR2 is SYDVKM in the germline V gene. This CDR3 has 15 amino acids. The CDR3 sequence: CASSLLGTQSETQYF. The CDR3 region has the DNA TGTGCCAGCAGTTTATTAGGGACTCAATCGGAGACCCAGTACTTC.

This clone has a handful of counts. V usage is TRBV19 and J usage is TRBJ2-1, with D perhaps matching TRBD2 (5 bases). V lost 5 bases to trimming and J lost 9 bases, with 8 bases between them. This CDR3 is built from 11 residues. Germline V gene lookup returns CDR1 LNHDA and CDR2 SQIVND (reference sequence). The CDR3 region is CASSLAGEQFF. DNA for the CDR3: TGTGCCAGTAGTCTGGCGGGTGAGCAGTTCTTC. Full variable domain (missing parts from reference TRBV19 and TRBJ2-1): DGGITQSPKYLFRKEGQNVTLSCEQNLNHDAMYWYRQDPGQGLRLIYYSQIVNDFQKGDIAEGYSVSREKKESFPLTVTSAQKNPTAFYLCASSLAGEQFFGPGTRLTVL.

This clone was seen ten or more times. This chain uses TRBV23-1 with TRBJ2-1; D is perhaps TRBD1 (6 bases). TRBV23-1 is an ORF, and what it does is uncertain. CDR3 length: 17 residues. The ends were cut back, 0 bases at V and 4 bases at J, with 16 bases in the middle. CDR3 protein: CASSQSKGRRGYNEQFF. The CDR3 DNA reads TGCGCCAGCAGTCAATCAAAGGGCCGTAGGGGGTACAATGAGCAGTTCTTC.

This rearrangement joins TRBV11-1 to TRBJ2-1, with TRBD2 matching 8 bases. The J segment lost 1 base and the V segment lost 2 bases, leaving 1 base of the junction unmatched. CDR1 and CDR2 from the germline V gene are SGHAT and FQDESV (reference sequence). The CDR3 has 15 amino acids. The CDR3 is CASSLSGSSYNEQFF. CDR3 sequence (DNA): TGTGCCAGCAGCTTAAGCGGGAGTTCCTACAATGAGCAGTTCTTC.

This clone has only a few counts. The gene calls are TRBV6-5 and TRBJ2-5; a weak D match, TRBD2 (5 bases). CDR3 length: 15 amino acids. Germline assignment: CDR1 MNHEY and CDR2 SVGAGI. The V end lost 7 bases, the J end lost 4 bases, and 19 bases lay between the germline ends. This CDR3 is CASTTSWRSGETQYF. The CDR3 nucleotides are TGTGCCAGCACCACCAGCTGGAGGAGTGGAGAGACCCAGTACTTC.

In its sample, this clone was seen a few times. The V call is TRBV7-9, the J call TRBJ2-1, with D maybe TRBD1 (6 bases). This CDR3 has 14 amino acids. Deletions cut 4 bases from V and 7 bases from J, with 14 bases between. Germline V gives CDR1 SEHNR, CDR2 FQNEAQ (reference sequence). CDR3 sequence: CASSSRTDKNEQFF. The CDR3 DNA sequence: TGTGCCAGCAGCTCGCGGACAGACAAGAATGAGCAGTTCTTC.

This CDR3 is CASSIQGNTEAFF. CDR3 in DNA: TGTGCCAGCAGTATACAAGGGAACACTGAAGCTTTCTTT. The chain links TRBV2 to TRBJ1-1; D is undetermined. Germline CDR1 SNHLY, CDR2 FYNNEI. This CDR3 spans 13 amino acids. V gave up 5 bases and J gave up 1 base, with 8 bases separating them.

This clone was recorded a few times. This specimen includes other DNA sequences encoding the same CDR3. The chain uses TRBV7-2 and TRBJ1-4; D ambiguous. The CDR3 extends over 14 amino acids. The ends were cut back, 1 base at V and 4 bases at J, with 7 bases in the middle. Germline V gene lookup returns CDR1 SGHTA and CDR2 FQGNSA. For the CDR3, the DNA is TGTGCCAGCAGCTTAGGTGGCGGTAATGAAAAACTGTTTTTT. This sequence encodes CASSLGGGNEKLFF.

This clone was recorded a few times. The chain uses TRBV28 and TRBJ1-1, with 9 bases lining up with TRBD1. The germline V gene encodes CDR1 MDHEN and CDR2 SYDVKM. V lost 6 bases, J lost 11 bases, and 10 bases stayed unmatched. This CDR3 region has 13 residues. Here the CDR3 DNA reads TGTGCCAGCAGCCTTGGACAGGGGCTGTGGGCTTTCTTT. It codes for CASSLGQGLWAFF.

This clone has a handful of counts. The chain uses TRBV18 and TRBJ2-2; D ambiguous. From germline, CDR1 is KGHSH and CDR2 LQKENI. The CDR3 totals 13 residues. Trimming took 3 bases from V and 6 from J, leaving 8 bases between them. CDR3 sequence (DNA): TGTGCCAGCTCACCCCAGCGCCCCGGGGAGCTGTTTTTT. Its protein product is CASSPQRPGELFF.

This clone has a handful of counts. The J gene is TRBJ2-7, the V gene TRBV7-2, with 9 bases that match TRBD1. The CDR3 spans 14 residues. J was trimmed by 4 bases and V by 6 bases; bases with no gene match: 7. CDR1 and CDR2 from the germline V gene are SGHTA and FQGNSA. CDR3 residues: CASRRPGQGYEQYF. Here the CDR3 DNA reads TGTGCCAGCAGGCGCCCGGGACAGGGTTACGAGCAGTACTTC.

This clone was found a few times. The rearrangement links TRBV2 to TRBJ2-3, with 10 bases fitting TRBD2. Unmatched junction bases numbered 6, after V lost 5 bases and J lost 4 bases. The germline V gene has CDR1 SNHLY and CDR2 FYNNEI. CDR3 length: 15 amino acids. The CDR3 DNA follows: TGTGCCAGCAGTACCAGCGGGAGGGCTGCAGATACGCAGTATTTT. Translated: CASSTSGRAADTQYF.